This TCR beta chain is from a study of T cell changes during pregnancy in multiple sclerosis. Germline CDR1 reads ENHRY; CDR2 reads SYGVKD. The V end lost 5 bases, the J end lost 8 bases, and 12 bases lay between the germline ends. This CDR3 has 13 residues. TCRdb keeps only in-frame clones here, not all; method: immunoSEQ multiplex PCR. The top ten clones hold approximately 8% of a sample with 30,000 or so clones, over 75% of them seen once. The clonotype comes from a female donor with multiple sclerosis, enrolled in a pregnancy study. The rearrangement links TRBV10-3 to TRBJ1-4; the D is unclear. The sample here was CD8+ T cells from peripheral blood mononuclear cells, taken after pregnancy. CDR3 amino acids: CAISSSPREKLFF. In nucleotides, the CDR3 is TGTGCCATCAGTTCGTCCCCACGGGAAAAACTGTTTTTT.